Described below is a single T cell receptor (beta chain) sequence and its context. The entry originates in a study of T cell responses to AZD1222 COVID-19 vaccine. The CDR3 is 16 residues long. Germline lookup yields CDR1 SGDLS and CDR2 YYNGEE. The germline V and J ends were trimmed by 0 bases and 0 bases, with 12 bases remaining between them. Only in-frame clones appear in the TCRdb table, and some are missing; sequencing was by immunoSEQ multiplex PCR. Among some 140,000 clones, about 92% were seen once, and the ten largest hold over 15%. The chain carries TRBV9 and TRBJ1-1, with D perhaps matching TRBD1 (6 bases). The origin of this receptor is an adult in good health. Sequencing used peripheral blood, obtained on day 0 of AZD1222 vaccination. This CDR3 is CASSVGGLLMNTEAFF. In DNA, the CDR3 is TGTGCCAGCAGCGTAGGGGGGCTGTTGATGAACACTGAAGCTTTCTTT.